This T cell receptor (beta chain) was found in a study of cytomegalovirus exposure and HLA in healthy donors. V dropped 5 bases and J dropped 0 bases, with 10 bases sitting between them. The V gene's germline CDR1 is ENHRY and CDR2 SYGVKD. The CDR3 is 14 amino acids. Notes on the study in general: Segments of the TCR beta V type were, in most cases, productive about 87% or about 30% of the time in an earlier analysis.

60 Vbeta and 13 Jbeta primers were used in PCR. The assay was immunoSEQ multiplex PCR, and TCRdb's table has in-frame clones only and misses some. This repertoire shows about 220,000 clones, over 80% found once; its top ten account for 0.71%. A remark on this clone: Its target is not known.

The sequenced material came from PBMCs. The chain uses TRBV10-3 and TRBJ1-2; possible D gene TRBD1, 6 bases. The origin of this receptor is a boy aged 2 to 9 in good health and CMV-seronegative. CDR3 amino acids: CAISQQGTNYGYTF. The CDR3 DNA sequence: TGTGCCATCAGTCAACAGGGTACTAACTATGGCTACACCTTC.